These 30 T cell receptor beta chains originate from one sample sequenced in a study of T cell changes during pregnancy in multiple sclerosis. Only in-frame clones appear in the TCRdb table, and some are missing; sequencing was by immunoSEQ multiplex PCR. This sample carries tens of thousands of clones, approximately 92% of them seen once, and the ten largest clones take roughly 3%. The sample in question was peripheral blood, obtained in the third trimester of pregnancy. All receptors derive from a female donor in good health, enrolled as a control in a pregnancy study.

This chain connects TRBV5-4 to TRBJ2-7, with 7 bases identical to TRBD2. Per the germline V gene, CDR1 is SGHNT and CDR2 is YYREEE (reference sequence). V lost 0 bases and J lost 1; bases outside the gene matches: 4. This CDR3 is built from 15 residues. The CDR3, as DNA: TGTGCCAGCAGCTTGGATATTAGCGGGTCCTACGAGCAGTACTTC. It yields the protein CASSLDISGSYEQYF.

The V call is TRBV5-5, the J call TRBJ1-1; a possible D gene is TRBD1 (6 bases). The CDR3 sequence is 16 residues long. Germline values: CDR1 SGHKS, CDR2 YYEKEE (reference sequence). V lost 2 bases and J 4 bases, leaving 18 bases between the germline ends. As DNA, the CDR3 is TGTGCCAGCAGCTTATCCCGACAGGTTGTCGGCACTGAAGCTTTCTTT. Residues: CASSLSRQVVGTEAFF.

As concerns this clone: One end of the junction varies from germline; a read error may be responsible. This chain joins TRBV7-7 and TRBJ2-3, with TRBD1 matching 8 bases. The length of the CDR3 is 15 residues. The germline V gene encodes CDR1 SSHAT and CDR2 FNYEAQ (reference sequence). Written as DNA, the CDR3 is TGTGCTAGCAGCCCGACAGGGGTCGGGTCAGATACGCAGTATTTT. The encoded protein is CASSPTGVGSDTQYF.

This clone occurred once. The rearrangement links TRBV4-2 to TRBJ1-6; the D gene is possibly TRBD1 (6 bases). V dropped 4 bases and J dropped 6 bases, with 16 bases sitting between them. Germline V gives CDR1 LGHNA, CDR2 YNFKEQ. The CDR3 runs to 16 residues. CDR3 sequence: CASSLVGGQGNSPLHF. In DNA, the CDR3 is TGTGCCAGCAGCCTGGTCGGGGGGCAGGGTAATTCACCCCTCCACTTT.

This rearrangement joins TRBV4-2 to TRBJ2-3; 10 bases line up with TRBD2. The V gene end was trimmed by 2 bases and the J gene end by 0 bases; junction bases not matched to a gene: 5. CDR3 length: 17 amino acids. Per germline, CDR1 LGHNA and CDR2 YNFKEQ. CDR3 bases: TGTGCCAGCAGCCAACCTAGCGGGGGACCTAGCACAGATACGCAGTATTTT. Translation gives CASSQPSGGPSTDTQYF.

The chain has TRBV4-1 and TRBJ2-7; TRBD2 is a possible D gene (6 bases). The V end was cut by 3 bases, the J end by 1 base, with 16 bases between. The CDR3 has 16 residues. The germline V gene encodes CDR1 MGHRA and CDR2 YSYEKL. CDR3 bases: TGCGCCAGCAGCCAGAGCGCCGGGGGACCTTCCTACGAGCAGTACTTC. Protein sequence: CASSQSAGGPSYEQYF.

V usage is TRBV6-5 and J usage is TRBJ2-7; 7 bases match TRBD1. Germline CDR1 is MNHEY and CDR2 is SVGAGI. Losses at the gene ends were 6 bases for V and 2 bases for J; bases not matched to a gene: 10. The CDR3 totals 15 residues. CDR3 region: CASSPGQVGTYEQYF. CDR3 bases: TGTGCCAGCAGCCCAGGACAGGTGGGAACCTACGAGCAGTACTTC.

This clone was counted a few times. The chain employs TRBV28 and TRBJ1-6; the D gene is possibly TRBD1 (5 bases). Germline V lookup: CDR1 MDHEN, CDR2 SYDVKM. Deletions cut 5 bases from V and 6 bases from J, with 11 bases between. The CDR3 consists of 14 residues. CDR3 coding DNA: TGTGCCAGCAGTGCAGGGACTAGTAATTCACCCCTCCACTTT. Its translation is CASSAGTSNSPLHF.

This clone showed up just once. The gene calls are TRBV28 and TRBJ2-1, with 9 bases lining up with TRBD2. Germline V gives CDR1 MDHEN, CDR2 SYDVKM. With V trimmed by 1 base and J by 13 bases, 5 bases remained unmatched. This CDR3 is built from 13 residues. Here the CDR3 DNA reads TGTGCCAGCAGTTTATCTAGCGGGGCGATCCAGTTCTTC. Its translation: CASSLSSGAIQFF.

The chain recombines TRBV5-1 with TRBJ1-5; no clear D. Germline-derived CDR1 and CDR2 are SGHRS and YFSETQ. The V end was cut by 0 bases, the J end by 6 bases, with 13 bases between. The length of the CDR3 is 15 residues. CDR3 amino acids: CASSLGTGNTQPQHF. The DNA of the CDR3 is TGCGCCAGCAGCTTGGGCACGGGAAATACTCAGCCCCAGCATTTT.

The CDR3 DNA reads TGTGCCAGCAGCTCAGGGACAGGGGAGGGGGAGACCCAGTACTTC. This gives the protein CASSSGTGEGETQYF. The rearrangement uses TRBV5-4 and TRBJ2-5, with 10 nucleotides matching TRBD1. With 3 bases clipped from V and 5 bases from J, the junction kept 7 bases outside the gene matches. Germline-derived CDR1 and CDR2 are SGHNT and YYREEE (reference sequence). The CDR3 runs to 15 residues.

The chain employs TRBV4-3 and TRBJ2-3; 9 nucleotides line up with TRBD1. Germline-derived CDR1 and CDR2 are LGHNA and YSLEER. CDR3 length: 15 residues. Trimming at V came to 8 bases and at J to 4 bases, leaving 10 bases not matched to a gene. CDR3 in amino acids: CASSRTGEAADTQYF. The CDR3 DNA is TGCGCCAGCTCACGGACAGGGGAAGCGGCAGATACGCAGTATTTT.

The chain recombines TRBV2 with TRBJ1-1; D might be TRBD1 (6 bases). V was cut by 7 bases and J by 11 bases, with 14 bases left in between. In germline, CDR1 is SNHLY, CDR2 FYNNEI. The CDR3 contains 11 residues. CDR3 sequence (DNA): TGTGCCAGCACGGGACATGCAGGGGCTTTCTTT. This translates into CASTGHAGAFF. The whole variable domain, filled in from reference TRBV2 and TRBJ1-1, reads EPEVTQTPSHQVTQMGQEVILRCVPISNHLYFYWYRQILGQKVEFLVSFYNNEISEKSEIFDDQFSVERPDGSNFTLKIRSTKLEDSAMYFCASTGHAGAFFGQGTRLTVV.

The CDR3 nucleotides read TGTGCCAGCAGTGCACCGGGACAGGGGGCCTACGAGCAGTACTTC. It is translated as CASSAPGQGAYEQYF. The rearrangement links TRBV28 to TRBJ2-7; 11 bases map to TRBD1. The CDR3 has 15 residues. The germline gives CDR1 MDHEN, CDR2 SYDVKM. The ends lost 5 bases at V and 2 bases at J; junction bases unmatched: 5.

The rearrangement joins TRBV5-6 to TRBJ1-5; a weak D match, TRBD1 (5 bases). V was pared by 4 bases and J by 0 bases, with 11 bases between. This CDR3 region has 15 residues. The germline V gene has CDR1 SGHDT and CDR2 YYEEEE. The CDR3 is CASSRGHYSNQPQHF. The DNA for the CDR3 is TGTGCCAGCAGCCGTGGACATTATAGCAATCAGCCCCAGCATTTT.

The chain has TRBV28 and TRBJ2-6; D remains unclear. Per germline, CDR1 MDHEN and CDR2 SYDVKM. Trimming left V 5 bases short and J 2 bases short, with 10 bases between. The CDR3 contains 15 residues. The CDR3 region has the DNA TGTGCCAGCAGTCACCAGGTCCCTGGGGCCAACGTCCTGACTTTC. It is translated as CASSHQVPGANVLTF.

The rearrangement joins TRBV15 to TRBJ2-3; 8 bases fit TRBD2. CDR1 is LNHNV, CDR2 YYDKDF, per germline (reference sequence). CDR3 length: 13 residues. The ends lost 8 bases at V and 1 base at J; junction bases unmatched: 2. CDR3 protein: CATLSGGTDTQYF. CDR3 coding DNA: TGTGCCACCCTTAGCGGGGGCACAGATACGCAGTATTTT.

The chain combines TRBV19 with TRBJ1-2; 8 bases line up with TRBD1. The V gene end was trimmed by 5 bases and the J gene end by 4 bases; junction bases not matched to a gene: 6. The CDR3 has 14 residues. Germline V gene lookup returns CDR1 LNHDA and CDR2 SQIVND (reference sequence). CDR3 protein: CASSAEGQAYGYTF. CDR3 in DNA: TGTGCCAGTAGTGCCGAGGGACAGGCCTATGGCTACACCTTC.

The chain is built from TRBV19 and TRBJ2-7, with a weak D call TRBD1 (5 bases). Germline-derived CDR1 and CDR2 are LNHDA and SQIVND (reference sequence). Trimming took 5 bases from V and 0 from J, leaving 8 bases between them. The CDR3 extends over 13 amino acids. The CDR3: CASSLDSSYEQYF. The CDR3, as DNA: TGTGCCAGTAGTCTCGACAGCTCCTACGAGCAGTACTTC.

This rearrangement joins TRBV15 to TRBJ2-7; 7 bases fit TRBD2. Germline V gives CDR1 LNHNV, CDR2 YYDKDF (reference sequence). V was clipped by 1 base and J by 4 bases; unmatched bases: 1. This CDR3 has 13 amino acids. The CDR3 DNA follows: TGTGCCACCAGCAGAGTTAGCGGGTACGAGCAGTACTTC. This gives the protein CATSRVSGYEQYF.

The V and J genes are TRBV11-3 and TRBJ2-2; a weak D match, TRBD2 (6 bases). V shed 7 bases and J shed 2 bases, with 11 bases lying between them. CDR1 and CDR2 (germline): SGHNT, YENEEA. This CDR3 has 14 amino acids. The DNA of the CDR3 is TGTGCCAGCACAACTAGCCCCAACACCGGGGAGCTGTTTTTT. This gives the protein CASTTSPNTGELFF.

This clone came up once. The chain combines TRBV2 with TRBJ2-5; 10 bases are a match to TRBD1. The CDR3 length is 12 residues. CDR1 is SNHLY and CDR2 is FYNNEI in the germline V gene. Trimming cost V 9 bases and J 5 bases; bases outside gene matches: 3. Here the CDR3 reads CARGTGEETQYF. The DNA of the CDR3 is TGTGCCAGGGGGACAGGGGAGGAGACCCAGTACTTC.

This sequence joins TRBV4-1 and TRBJ2-5, with 10 bases that match TRBD1. The CDR3 totals 17 residues. CDR1 is MGHRA and CDR2 is YSYEKL in the germline V gene. V trimming: 0 bases; J trimming: 5 bases; junction bases outside the gene matches: 9. The CDR3 is CASSQDQGDRGQETQYF. In DNA, the CDR3 is TGCGCCAGCAGCCAAGACCAGGGAGACAGGGGGCAGGAGACCCAGTACTTC.

Comment on this clone: Other DNA sequences within the sample encode an identical CDR3. The chain is built from TRBV6-5 and TRBJ1-5; maybe TRBD1 (5 bases). V shed 8 bases and J shed 7 bases, with 21 bases lying between them. The germline CDR1 and CDR2 sequences are MNHEY and SVGAGI. The CDR3 is 15 residues long. CDR3 nucleotides: TGTGCCAGCTCGACGGGGTGGGGGGGGAGCCAGCCCCAGCATTTT. Protein sequence: CASSTGWGGSQPQHF.

V usage is TRBV11-2 and J usage is TRBJ2-5; TRBD2 aligns across 7 bases. J lost 4 bases, V lost 3 bases, and 5 bases had no gene match. CDR1 and CDR2 (germline): SGHAT, FQNNGV. The CDR3 runs to 14 residues. This CDR3 is CASSLGRAAETQYF. The CDR3 DNA is TGTGCCAGCAGCTTGGGGAGGGCTGCAGAGACCCAGTACTTC.

CDR3 amino acids: CASSSTGATNTGELFF. DNA for the CDR3: TGTGCCAGCAGCTCGACAGGGGCTACTAACACCGGGGAGCTGTTTTTT. The chain links TRBV5-4 to TRBJ2-2, with TRBD1 matching over 8 bases. The trim removed 3 bases at V and 2 bases at J, leaving 6 bases unmatched. CDR3 length: 16 amino acids. Germline lookup yields CDR1 SGHNT and CDR2 YYREEE (reference sequence).

The V gene is TRBV5-6, the J gene TRBJ1-4; 8 nucleotides agree with TRBD1. Germline V gene sequence: CDR1 SGHDT, CDR2 YYEEEE. The CDR3 contains 17 residues. V lost 1 base and J lost 8; bases outside the gene matches: 13. The CDR3 reads CASSLTRLQGEGEKLFF. The CDR3 DNA is TGTGCCAGCAGCTTGACCCGGTTACAGGGGGAAGGGGAAAAACTGTTTTTT.

This clone was picked up one time. The V gene is TRBV5-6, the J gene TRBJ1-2, with 9 bases that match TRBD1. The junction had 6 bases not matched to a gene; V was cut back by 4 bases and J by 5 bases. Germline values: CDR1 SGHDT, CDR2 YYEEEE. CDR3 length: 14 amino acids. The CDR3 protein is CASSRMTGGYGYTF. The CDR3 nucleotides read TGTGCCAGCAGCAGAATGACAGGGGGTTATGGCTACACCTTC.

This clone was found once. The chain joins TRBV7-3 to TRBJ2-1, with TRBD2 matching over 9 bases. The junction had 7 bases not matched to a gene; V was cut back by 2 bases and J by 2 bases. Germline CDR1 and CDR2: SGHTA and FQGTGA. There are 17 residues in the CDR3. In nucleotides, the CDR3 is TGTGCCAGCAGCTTACACCCAAGACTAGCGGCCTACAATGAGCAGTTCTTC. Protein sequence: CASSLHPRLAAYNEQFF.

This chain joins TRBV7-2 and TRBJ2-2; 12 bases are a match to TRBD2. V lost 2 bases and J lost 6; bases outside the gene matches: 4. The germline V gene has CDR1 SGHTA and CDR2 FQGNSA. The CDR3 is made up of 16 amino acids. As DNA, the CDR3 is TGTGCCAGCAGCTTACTAGCGGGAGGGCCGTCCGGGGAGCTGTTTTTT. Protein: CASSLLAGGPSGELFF. The variable domain in full, completed from reference TRBV7-2 and TRBJ2-2, reads GAGVSQSPSNKVTEKGKDVELRCDPISGHTALYWYRQSLGQGLEFLIYFQGNSAPDKSGLPSDRFSAERTGGSVSTLTIQRTQQEDSAVYLCASSLLAGGPSGELFFGEGSRLTVL.